This passage covers 7 T cell receptor beta chains from one sample sequenced in a study of blood T cell repertoires in COVID-19. The method was immunoSEQ multiplex PCR; TCRdb's version includes in-frame clones alone and lacks a portion of them. Among nearly 35,000 clones, 85% to 95% were seen once, and the ten largest hold 4.5% to 6.5%. The sample consisted of peripheral blood. The receptor source for this set is a human donor in a cohort sampled during active COVID-19.

This chain links TRBV19 with TRBJ2-7; the D gene is possibly TRBD1 (6 bases). This CDR3 region has 15 residues. CDR1 and CDR2 (germline): LNHDA, SQIVND (reference sequence). V was cut by 5 bases and J by 3 bases, with 17 bases left in between. The CDR3 sequence is CASSAATGTIYEQYF. In DNA form, the CDR3 reads TGTGCCAGTAGTGCCGCGACCGGGACAATCTACGAGCAGTACTTC.

This clone has only a few counts. This chain uses TRBV21-1 with TRBJ2-1; the table gives TRBD1 as D, unverified against the DNA. TRBV21-1 is a documented pseudogene. The CDR3 is 13 residues long. The DNA for the CDR3 is TGTGCCAGCAGCAAAAGGGGTTGGAATGAGCAGTTCTTC. Residues: CASSKRGWNEQFF.

The J gene is TRBJ1-2, the V gene TRBV18, with 12 bases identical to TRBD1. CDR1 is KGHSH and CDR2 is LQKENI in the germline V gene. The ends lost 3 bases at V and 7 bases at J; junction bases unmatched: 3. The CDR3 runs 14 residues. CDR3 sequence: CASSPRDRGRGYTF. The CDR3 DNA follows: TGTGCCAGCTCACCGAGGGACAGGGGGCGTGGCTACACCTTC.

The count of this clone is one. This chain joins TRBV5-1 and TRBJ2-5; TRBD2 aligns across 7 bases. Germline CDR1 SGHRS, CDR2 YFSETQ. The CDR3 is 14 amino acids. V shed 4 bases, J shed 2 bases, and the junction held 5 bases outside the gene matches. CDR3 sequence (DNA): TGCGCCAGCAGCCCCGGGACTAATCAAGAGACCCAGTACTTC. This translates into CASSPGTNQETQYF.

This chain connects TRBV11-3 to TRBJ2-2; 15 positions match TRBD2. V shed 5 bases and J 5 bases; nucleotides not matched to a gene: 3. Per germline, CDR1 SGHNT and CDR2 YENEEA. The length of the CDR3 is 16 residues. DNA of the CDR3: TGTGCCAGCAGCACGGGACTAGCGGGGGGTACCGGGGAGCTGTTTTTT. Encoded protein: CASSTGLAGGTGELFF.

The CDR3 loop reads CASSVRGDRSSGNTIYF. The CDR3 bases are TGTGCCAGCAGCGTTAGGGGTGATAGGAGCTCTGGAAACACCATATATTTT. This sequence joins TRBV9 and TRBJ1-3; a possible D gene is TRBD1 (5 bases). The CDR3 is 17 residues long. The germline CDR1 and CDR2 sequences are SGDLS and YYNGEE. V dropped 2 bases and J dropped 0 bases, with 15 bases sitting between them.

V gene TRBV2 combines with J gene TRBJ2-3; 8 bases line up with TRBD1. The CDR3 has 12 residues. V lost 4 bases and J lost 6; bases outside the gene matches: 0. Germline V gene data show CDR1 as SNHLY and CDR2 as FYNNEI. DNA for the CDR3: TGTGCCAGCAGTGGGACAGGGGATACGCAGTATTTT. Its protein product is CASSGTGDTQYF.